This T cell receptor (beta chain) is from a study of T-cell memory formation after mild COVID-19. The CDR3 spans 15 residues. The germline CDR1 and CDR2 sequences are SGHRS and YFSETQ. V was trimmed by 4 bases and J by 6 bases, leaving 19 bases between them. This clonotype was seen more than once but under ten times. Using its own MiXCR run on the 5' RACE reads, TCRdb lists one record per CDR3 protein. The repertoire holds 400,000 or so distinct CDR3 sequences, with roughly 21% as singletons. This rearrangement joins TRBV5-1 to TRBJ1-2; D is undetermined. Input material: PBMCs or a T cell subset sorted from them (not recorded which). The receptor was derived from an adult woman who had mild COVID-19 (a few samples of this study predate the infection). Cell type and time point are not known. The CDR3 DNA reads as TGCGCCAGCAGCCCTATAGGAGACACCACGGATGGCTACACCTTC. This encodes CASSPIGDTTDGYTF. Variable domain in full (rest from reference TRBV5-1 and TRBJ1-2): KAGVTQTPRYLIKTRGQQVTLSCSPISGHRSVSWYQQTPGQGLQFLFEYFSETQRNKGNFPGRFSGRQFSNSRSEMNVSTLELGDSALYLCASSPIGDTTDGYTFGSGTRLTVV.